Reported below is one T cell receptor (beta chain). Its antigen is unidentified. PCR involved 60 Vbeta and 13 Jbeta primers. TCRdb's table, derived via immunoSEQ multiplex PCR, lists solely in-frame clones and lacks some. Of approximately 150,000 clones listed, roughly 80% are singletons. J was trimmed by 6 bases and V by 6 bases; bases with no gene match: 12. The CDR3 totals 16 residues. Germline V gene sequence: CDR1 SGHRS, CDR2 YFSETQ. The source of the sample is a study of cytomegalovirus exposure and HLA in healthy donors. The study, taken as a whole, reports: In a later analysis, donors in an Asian-associated ancestry cluster reportedly had fewer N-insertions in productive TCRs than the cohort mean. Most TCR sequences were seen very rarely across donors, but some public TCRs occurred in many.

The chain couples TRBV5-1 to TRBJ2-2; TRBD2 aligns across 9 bases. The sequenced sample consisted of PBMCs. This clonotype was sampled from a man aged 18-30 years in good health and CMV-seropositive. The chain's CDR3 is CASTNAASGNPGELFF. CDR3 DNA: TGCGCCAGCACCAATGCAGCTAGCGGGAATCCCGGGGAGCTGTTTTTT.